The clone carrying this T cell receptor beta chain has more than one count but fewer than ten. Its specificity is unknown. These data are taken from a study of T cell repertoires in cytomegalovirus infection. Study details: Through public TCR beta signatures, both CMV infection and matching HLA type were indicated.

From the reads, TCRdb called clonotypes with MiXCR, one entry per CDR3 protein. The data show some 600,000 distinct CDR3 sequences, about 24% seen once. Notes on the study in general: The ex vivo response was dominated by HLA-C-restricted CMV-specific TCR beta clonotypes. Accumulated public TCR beta family frequency recognized individuals carrying CMV together with the relevant HLA.

This receptor was taken from a human donor in good health (CMV status not recorded). Some clones in this sample may be carry-over from other donors' samples. Sequencing input: CD8+ T cells from PBMCs.

For the CDR3, the DNA is TGTGCCAGCAAGGTGGGGGCGTCGGCATACACTGAAGCTTTCTTT. It is translated as CASKVGASAYTEAFF. The chain carries TRBV27 and TRBJ1-1, with D possibly TRBD1 on 6 matching bases. Trimming took 7 bases from V and 3 from J, leaving 18 bases between them. The CDR3 extends over 15 amino acids. Germline V gene lookup returns CDR1 MNHEY and CDR2 SMNVEV (reference sequence).